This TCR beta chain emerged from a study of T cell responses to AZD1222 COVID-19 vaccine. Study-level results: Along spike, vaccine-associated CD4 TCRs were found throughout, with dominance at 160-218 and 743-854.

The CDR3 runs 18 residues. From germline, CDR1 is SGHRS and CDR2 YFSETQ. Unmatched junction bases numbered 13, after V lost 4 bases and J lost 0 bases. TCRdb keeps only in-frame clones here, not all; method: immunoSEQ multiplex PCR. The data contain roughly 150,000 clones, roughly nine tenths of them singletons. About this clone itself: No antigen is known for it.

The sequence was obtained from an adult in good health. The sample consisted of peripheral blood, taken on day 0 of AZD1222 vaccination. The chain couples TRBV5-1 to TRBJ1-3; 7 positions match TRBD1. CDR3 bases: TGCGCCAGCAGCCGCGCCGGGACAGCTTTGATCTCTGGAAACACCATATATTTT. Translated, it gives CASSRAGTALISGNTIYF.